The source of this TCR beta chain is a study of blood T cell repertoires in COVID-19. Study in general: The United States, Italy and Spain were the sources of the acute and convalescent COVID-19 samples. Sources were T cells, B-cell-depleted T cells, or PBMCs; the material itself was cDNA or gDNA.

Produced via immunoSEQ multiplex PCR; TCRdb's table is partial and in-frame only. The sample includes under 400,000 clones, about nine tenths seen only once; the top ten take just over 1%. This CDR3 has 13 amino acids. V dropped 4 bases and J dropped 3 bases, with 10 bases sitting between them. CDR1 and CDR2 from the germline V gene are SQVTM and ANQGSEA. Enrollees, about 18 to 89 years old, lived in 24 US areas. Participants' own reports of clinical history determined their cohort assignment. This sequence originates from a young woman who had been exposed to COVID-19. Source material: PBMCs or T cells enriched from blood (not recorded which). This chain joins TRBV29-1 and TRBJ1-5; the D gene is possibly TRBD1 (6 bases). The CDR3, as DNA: TGCAGCGTTGTCACAGGGAACAATCAGCCCCAGCATTTT. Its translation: CSVVTGNNQPQHF.